This is a list of T cell receptor beta chains from one sample in a study of beta chain features in type 1 diabetes. Sequencing used immunoSEQ multiplex PCR; TCRdb keeps in-frame clones, though not all of them. The profile shows roughly 240,000 clones, approximately 24% of them singletons. What was sequenced was naive CD4+ T cells from blood. These receptors all stem from a woman aged 25 to 45 with type 1 diabetes. Each CDR3 is given with its conserved first and last residue. A D gene is named only where the DNA matches it firmly. Clone size is given for some rows only: seen once, a few or many times, or a class if the clone is expanded.

CDR3: CASSRTGGDYGYTF
DNA: TGCGCCAGCAGCCGCACAGGTGGTGACTATGGCTACACCTTC
length: 14
J: TRBJ1-2
D: .
V: TRBV4-1
size: few

CDR3: CASSIAGDLYNEQFF
DNA: TGTGCCAGCAGCATAGCGGGAGACCTCTACAATGAGCAGTTCTTC
length: 15
J: TRBJ2-1
D: TRBD2
V: TRBV9
size: .

CDR3: CASTAATGFGTQYF
DNA: TGTGCCAGCACCGCCGCGACAGGGTTTGGGACCCAGTACTTC
length: 14
J: TRBJ2-5
D: TRBD1
V: TRBV2
size: few

CDR3: CASSNMDRDSYEQYF
DNA: TGTGCCAGCAGCAATATGGACAGGGACTCCTACGAGCAGTACTTC
length: 15
J: TRBJ2-7
D: TRBD1
V: TRBV7-2
size: few

CDR3: CASSQVGGLAGETQYF
DNA: TGTGCCAGCAGCCAAGTGGGCGGACTAGCGGGAGAGACCCAGTACTTC
length: 16
J: TRBJ2-5
D: TRBD2
V: TRBV14
size: few

CDR3: CASSPTGGYSYIQYF
DNA: TGTGCCAGCAGTCCAACCGGGGGGTATTCGTACATTCAGTACTTC
length: 15
J: TRBJ2-4
D: TRBD2
V: TRBV25-1
size: few

CDR3: CASSSSGYEQYF
DNA: TGTGCCAGCAGCTCGAGCGGATACGAGCAGTACTTC
length: 12
J: TRBJ2-7
D: .
V: TRBV6-5
size: few

CDR3: CAITQDRSYEQYF
DNA: TGTGCCATCACCCAGGACAGGTCCTACGAGCAGTACTTC
length: 13
J: TRBJ2-7
D: TRBD1
V: TRBV10-3
size: .

CDR3: CASSESSRSSGNTIYF
DNA: TGCGCCAGCAGTGAGTCTTCCAGGTCCTCTGGAAACACCATATATTTT
length: 16
J: TRBJ1-3
D: .
V: TRBV10-2
size: few

CDR3: CASRWEFSYNEQFF
DNA: TGCGCCAGCAGATGGGAGTTCTCCTACAATGAGCAGTTCTTC
length: 14
J: TRBJ2-1
D: .
V: TRBV5-1
size: .

CDR3: CAWTRVPISGTQYF
DNA: TGTGCCTGGACCCGTGTCCCGATTTCAGGCACGCAGTATTTT
length: 14
J: TRBJ2-3
D: .
V: TRBV30
size: .

CDR3: CASSFLSYEQYF
DNA: TGTGCCAGCAGTTTTCTCTCCTACGAGCAGTACTTC
length: 12
J: TRBJ2-7
D: .
V: TRBV28
size: .

CDR3: CSVAISTGDQPQHF
DNA: TGCAGCGTTGCAATTTCGACAGGAGATCAGCCCCAGCATTTT
length: 14
J: TRBJ1-5
D: .
V: TRBV29-1
size: .

CDR3: CSAGGSDEQFF
DNA: TGCAGTGCCGGGGGGTCCGATGAGCAGTTCTTC
length: 11
J: TRBJ2-1
D: TRBD2
V: TRBV20-1
size: few

CDR3: CASSTGPSNNEQFF
DNA: TGTGCCAGCTCGACAGGTCCCTCCAACAATGAGCAGTTCTTC
length: 14
J: TRBJ2-1
D: .
V: TRBV7-3
size: few

CDR3: CAWSLGGNYGYTF
DNA: TGTGCCTGGAGCCTAGGCGGGAACTATGGCTACACCTTC
length: 13
J: TRBJ1-2
D: .
V: TRBV30
size: few

CDR3: CASSPPSGRATGELFF
DNA: TGTGCCAGCAGCCCCCCTAGCGGGAGGGCGACTGGGGAGCTGTTTTTT
length: 16
J: TRBJ2-2
D: TRBD2
V: TRBV7-3
size: .

CDR3: CAWSVRGTGGGQPQHF
DNA: TGTGCCTGGAGTGTAAGGGGGACAGGGGGCGGACAGCCCCAGCATTTT
length: 16
J: TRBJ1-5
D: TRBD1
V: TRBV30
size: few

CDR3: CASSLAEETQYF
DNA: TGCGCCAGCAGCTTGGCCGAAGAGACCCAGTACTTC
length: 12
J: TRBJ2-5
D: .
V: TRBV5-1
size: .

CDR3: CASSISVNTEAFF
DNA: TGTGCCAGTAGTATTTCAGTAAACACTGAAGCTTTCTTT
length: 13
J: TRBJ1-1
D: .
V: TRBV19
size: few

CDR3: CASSPGTQAYEQYF
DNA: TGTGCCAGCTCACCCGGGACTCAGGCCTACGAGCAGTACTTC
length: 14
J: TRBJ2-7
D: .
V: TRBV18
size: few

CDR3: CAVRTGGGNTEAFF
DNA: TGTGCCGTACGGACAGGGGGCGGGAACACTGAAGCTTTCTTT
length: 14
J: TRBJ1-1
D: TRBD1
V: TRBV30
size: few

CDR3: CASSHTTEAFF
DNA: TGTGCCAGCAGCCACACTACTGAAGCTTTCTTT
length: 11
J: TRBJ1-1
D: .
V: TRBV14
size: few

CDR3: CASSLAEGWGEQYF
DNA: TGTGCCAGCAGCTTAGCGGAGGGCTGGGGCGAGCAGTACTTC
length: 14
J: TRBJ2-7
D: .
V: TRBV5-6
size: .

CDR3: CAWGGQETQYF
DNA: TGTGCCTGGGGGGGACAGGAGACCCAGTACTTC
length: 11
J: TRBJ2-5
D: TRBD1
V: TRBV30
size: .

CDR3: CASSLGGLAGGRDNEQFF
DNA: TGCGCCAGCAGCTTGGGGGGACTAGCGGGAGGGAGAGACAATGAGCAGTTCTTC
length: 18
J: TRBJ2-1
D: TRBD2
V: TRBV5-1
size: .

CDR3: CASSLTASNYGYTF
DNA: TGCGCCAGCAGCTTGACAGCTTCTAACTATGGCTACACCTTC
length: 14
J: TRBJ1-2
D: .
V: TRBV5-1
size: .

CDR3: CASSFTGGMQYF
DNA: TGTGCCAGCAGCTTTACGGGAGGGATGCAGTACTTC
length: 12
J: TRBJ2-7
D: TRBD2
V: TRBV7-9
size: .

CDR3: CASSHEGSSETQYF
DNA: TGTGCCAGCAGCCACGAGGGTAGCTCCGAGACCCAGTACTTC
length: 14
J: TRBJ2-5
D: .
V: TRBV6-5
size: .

CDR3: CASRGQIFYTF
DNA: TGCGCCAGCAGGGGACAGATCTTCTACACCTTC
length: 11
J: TRBJ1-2
D: TRBD1
V: TRBV5-1
size: .

CDR3: CASSPPGLANYEQYF
DNA: TGTGCCAGCAGTCCTCCGGGACTAGCGAACTACGAGCAGTACTTC
length: 15
J: TRBJ2-7
D: TRBD2
V: TRBV28
size: .

CDR3: CASNRQVSGRNTIYF
DNA: TGTGCCAGCAACCGACAGGTCTCTGGGCGAAACACCATATATTTT
length: 15
J: TRBJ1-3
D: .
V: TRBV7-9
size: few

CDR3: CSVAQGHNNEQFF
DNA: TGCAGCGTTGCGCAGGGTCATAACAATGAGCAGTTCTTC
length: 13
J: TRBJ2-1
D: .
V: TRBV29-1
size: few

CDR3: CASSLDFMKQFF
DNA: TGCGCCAGCAGCTTGGACTTCATGAAGCAGTTCTTC
length: 12
J: TRBJ2-1
D: .
V: TRBV5-1
size: .

CDR3: CASSPSLAQHNEQFF
DNA: TGTGCCAGCAGCCCATCCTTGGCCCAACACAATGAGCAGTTCTTC
length: 15
J: TRBJ2-1
D: .
V: TRBV7-9
size: few

CDR3: CASSLSKESSGANVLTF
DNA: TGTGCCAGCAGCTTAAGTAAGGAGTCATCTGGGGCCAACGTCCTGACTTTC
length: 17
J: TRBJ2-6
D: .
V: TRBV7-9
size: few

CDR3: CASSYPGTGNTGELFF
DNA: TGCGCCAGCAGTTACCCCGGGACAGGGAACACCGGGGAGCTGTTTTTT
length: 16
J: TRBJ2-2
D: TRBD1
V: TRBV5-1
size: .

CDR3: CASSRLRTGVTGELFF
DNA: TGTGCCAGCAGCCGGCTGCGGACAGGGGTCACCGGGGAGCTGTTTTTT
length: 16
J: TRBJ2-2
D: TRBD1
V: TRBV7-2
size: .

CDR3: CASSPLGGNTGELFF
DNA: TGTGCCAGCAGCCCGCTGGGGGGAAACACCGGGGAGCTGTTTTTT
length: 15
J: TRBJ2-2
D: .
V: TRBV2
size: .

CDR3: CASSFEQASTDTQYF
DNA: TGTGCCAGCAGTTTTGAACAGGCCTCCACAGATACGCAGTATTTT
length: 15
J: TRBJ2-3
D: .
V: TRBV28
size: few

CDR3: CASKGGFSYNEQFF
DNA: TGTGCCAGCAAGGGCGGGTTCTCCTACAATGAGCAGTTCTTC
length: 14
J: TRBJ2-1
D: .
V: TRBV2
size: .

CDR3: CASSPSGGRGNEQFF
DNA: TGTGCCAGCAGCCCTTCCGGCGGGAGGGGAAATGAGCAGTTCTTC
length: 15
J: TRBJ2-1
D: TRBD2
V: TRBV7-3
size: .

CDR3: CASSLRDGNYGYTF
DNA: TGTGCCAGCAGCTTACGTGACGGGAACTATGGCTACACCTTC
length: 14
J: TRBJ1-2
D: .
V: TRBV7-6
size: .

CDR3: CASIRTPQAYGYTF
DNA: TGTGCCAGCATCCGGACACCCCAAGCCTATGGCTACACCTTC
length: 14
J: TRBJ1-2
D: .
V: TRBV2
size: few

CDR3: CSVEKQGDTEAFF
DNA: TGCAGCGTTGAAAAACAGGGGGACACTGAAGCTTTCTTT
length: 13
J: TRBJ1-1
D: TRBD1
V: TRBV29-1
size: few

CDR3: CSVGQTSYEQYF
DNA: TGCAGCGTGGGACAGACGTCCTACGAGCAGTACTTC
length: 12
J: TRBJ2-7
D: TRBD1
V: TRBV29-1
size: .

CDR3: CASSLASGSTDTQYF
DNA: TGTGCCAGCAGCTTAGCTAGCGGAAGCACAGATACGCAGTATTTT
length: 15
J: TRBJ2-3
D: TRBD2
V: TRBV11-3
size: .

CDR3: CACDRTREAFF
DNA: TGTGCCTGCGACAGGACAAGGGAAGCTTTCTTT
length: 11
J: TRBJ1-1
D: .
V: TRBV30
size: few

CDR3: CASSRLGGDEQFF
DNA: TGTGCCAGTAGTAGGCTAGGAGGCGATGAGCAGTTCTTC
length: 13
J: TRBJ2-1
D: .
V: TRBV19
size: .

CDR3: CAWSRGWTEAFF
DNA: TGTGCCTGGAGCCGAGGTTGGACTGAAGCTTTCTTT
length: 12
J: TRBJ1-1
D: .
V: TRBV30
size: .

CDR3: CSAYRDMDTEAFF
DNA: TGCAGCGCCTATCGGGACATGGACACTGAAGCTTTCTTT
length: 13
J: TRBJ1-1
D: .
V: TRBV29-1
size: .